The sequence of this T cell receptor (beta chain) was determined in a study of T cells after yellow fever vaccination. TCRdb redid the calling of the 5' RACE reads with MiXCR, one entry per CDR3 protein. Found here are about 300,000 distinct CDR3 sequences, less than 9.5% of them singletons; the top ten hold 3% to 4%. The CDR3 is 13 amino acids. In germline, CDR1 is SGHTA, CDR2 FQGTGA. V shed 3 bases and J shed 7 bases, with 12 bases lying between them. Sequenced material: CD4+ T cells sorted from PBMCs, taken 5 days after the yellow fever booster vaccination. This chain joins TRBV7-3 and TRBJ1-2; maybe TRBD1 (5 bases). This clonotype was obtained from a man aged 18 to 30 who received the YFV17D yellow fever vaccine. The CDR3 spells CASSLQGDVGYTF. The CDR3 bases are TGTGCCAGCAGCTTGCAGGGTGATGTTGGCTACACCTTC.